A selection of T cell receptor beta chains follows, all from one sample in a study of T cells in tuberculosis. TCRdb's copy holds only in-frame clones and misses some; the assay was immunoSEQ multiplex PCR. The sample holds about 43,000 clones; about 94% are singletons and the top ten take about 1.8%. Sample: PBMCs. The source is a donor aged 10 to 29 with latent tuberculosis or without tuberculosis infection. Some clones in this sample may be carry-over from other donors' samples. Each CDR3 is given with its conserved first and last residue. The D gene is left open where the match is weak. Size is omitted from some rows. Given values are once, few, many or a class for expanded clones.

TRBV6-1	15	-	TRBJ1-1	-	TGTGCCAGCAGTGAGGCACCGATCCAGAACACTGAAGCTTTCTTT	CASSEAPIQNTEAFF
TRBV9	11	-	TRBJ1-2	-	TGTGCCAGCAGCCTTAACTATGGCTACACCTTC	CASSLNYGYTF
TRBV2	14	-	TRBJ2-7	-	TGTGCCAGCAGTGAATCCACTGGGGCCTGGAAGCAGTACTTC	CASSESTGAWKQYF
TRBV15	16	TRBD1	TRBJ2-5	-	TGTGCCACCAGCAGGGGGGGGACAGGGTACCAAGAGACCCAGTACTTC	CATSRGGTGYQETQYF
TRBV14	13	-	TRBJ2-7	-	TGTGCCAGCAGCCAGATCGAGGCGGGCGAGCAGTACTTC	CASSQIEAGEQYF
TRBV19	13	TRBD1	TRBJ2-1	-	TGTGCCAGTAAGGGACAGGGGGCCTATGAGCAGTTCTTC	CASKGQGAYEQFF
TRBV9	18	TRBD2	TRBJ2-3	-	TGTGCCAGCAGCGTATCATCGGGTAGCGGGAGCGGGACAGATACGCAGTATTTT	CASSVSSGSGSGTDTQYF
TRBV6-5	13	TRBD2	TRBJ2-2	few	TGTGCCAGCAGTTCACTAGCGGGTCGGGAGCTGTTTTTT	CASSSLAGRELFF
TRBV7-3	15	TRBD1	TRBJ2-6	-	TGTGCCAGCAGGGGGACAGTCTCTGGGGCCAACGTCCTGACTTTC	CASRGTVSGANVLTF
TRBV5-1	15	-	TRBJ1-2	-	TGCGCCAGCAGCTTGCTTGGCGAGGTGGTAAATGGCTACACCTTC	CASSLLGEVVNGYTF
TRBV30	13	-	TRBJ2-2	-	TGTGCCTGGAGTGTTGGCCCCACCGGGGAGCTGTTTTTT	CAWSVGPTGELFF
TRBV7-2	16	TRBD1	TRBJ2-1	-	TGTGCCAGCAGCTTAGTAGGGACAGGGACTAACAATGAGCAGTTCTTC	CASSLVGTGTNNEQFF
TRBV6-1	14	TRBD2	TRBJ2-1	-	TGTGCCAGTACATCCGGGAGGATAACAGGTCAGTCGGTCTTC	CASTSGRITGQSVF
TRBV28	14	-	TRBJ2-3	-	TGTGCCAGCAGTCCACAACTAACCACAGATACGCAGTATTTT	CASSPQLTTDTQYF
TRBV27	17	TRBD2	TRBJ2-3	-	TGTGCCAGCAGTTGGGGACTAGCGGGAGAGATCCCAGATACGCAGTATTTT	CASSWGLAGEIPDTQYF
TRBV10-3	15	-	TRBJ1-1	once	TGTGCCATCAGTGAGATAGACAGTAGGGACACTGAAGCTTTCTTT	CAISEIDSRDTEAFF
TRBV4-1	16	TRBD1	TRBJ2-7	-	TGCGCCAGCAGCCAGGATCCGAGGACAGGGCTTGTCGAGCAGTACTTC	CASSQDPRTGLVEQYF
TRBV19	15	-	TRBJ1-5	-	TGTGCCAGTAGTACCCAGCCAGGCCTGAATCAGCCCCAGCATTTT	CASSTQPGLNQPQHF
TRBV4-1	17	-	TRBJ2-3	-	TGCGCCAGCAGCCAAGAGTCCCAGGCCGGCCAGGTTGATACGCAGTATTTT	CASSQESQAGQVDTQYF
TRBV7-2	13	-	TRBJ2-7	-	TGTGCCAGCAGCCCCCAGGTCCCGAACGAGCAGTACTTC	CASSPQVPNEQYF
TRBV4-1	15	TRBD2	TRBJ2-3	-	TGCGCCAGCAGCCAGAGGACTAGCGAATCAGATACGCAGTATTTT	CASSQRTSESDTQYF
TRBV5-4	14	TRBD1	TRBJ1-4	-	TGTGCCAGCAGCCCGGAGGGGGCAAGTGAAAAACTGTTTTTT	CASSPEGASEKLFF
TRBV14	15	-	TRBJ1-3	-	TGTGCCAGCAGCCTACGGTTGAACTCTGGAAACACCATATATTTT	CASSLRLNSGNTIYF
TRBV6-4	16	TRBD1	TRBJ2-2	-	TGTGCCAGCACCGTCAGACAGGGGCTGAACACCGGGGAGCTGTTTTTT	CASTVRQGLNTGELFF
TRBV4-3	15	-	TRBJ2-7	-	TGCGCCAGCAGCCAATTTCCGGGGGACTCCTACGAGCAGTACTTC	CASSQFPGDSYEQYF
TRBV7-7	14	-	TRBJ2-3	once	TGTGCCAGCAGCTTAATCGGGGGCACAGATACGCAGTATTTT	CASSLIGGTDTQYF
TRBV5-4	15	TRBD1	TRBJ2-7	-	TGTGCCAGCAGCTTGCCTGGACAGGCCTCCTACGAGCAGTACTTC	CASSLPGQASYEQYF
TRBV7-3	13	-	TRBJ2-2	-	TGTGCCAGCAGCTTTGGGCCCCAGGGAGAGCTGTTTTTT	CASSFGPQGELFF
TRBV11-2	17	TRBD1	TRBJ1-1	once	TGTGCCAGCAGCATCTGGCGCGGGACAGGGTCGGGCACTGAAGCTTTCTTT	CASSIWRGTGSGTEAFF
TRBV6-6	15	-	TRBJ1-2	-	TGTGCCAGCAGCCGCGGACAGACGATCAACTATGGCTACACCTTC	CASSRGQTINYGYTF
TRBV5-1	12	-	TRBJ2-7	-	TGCGCCAGCAGCTTGGGACTAGAGAAGCAGTACTTC	CASSLGLEKQYF
TRBV6-1	14	TRBD2	TRBJ2-7	-	TGTGCCAGCAGTGTCAAAGCGGGAGTGGGCGAGCAGTACTTC	CASSVKAGVGEQYF
TRBV4-3	14	-	TRBJ1-2	-	TGCGCCAGCAGCCAAGATCCCGGGGTTTGGGGCTACACCTTC	CASSQDPGVWGYTF
TRBV4-1	18	TRBD1	TRBJ1-1	-	TGCGCCAGCAGCGGTCGGCGGGGACAGGGAGGGATGAACACTGAAGCTTTCTTT	CASSGRRGQGGMNTEAFF
TRBV27	15	-	TRBJ2-1	-	TGTGCCAGCAGCCCGGTCCGGGGTTCCTACAATGAGCAGTTCTTC	CASSPVRGSYNEQFF
TRBV19	16	TRBD2	TRBJ2-4	-	TGTGCCAGTAGTCCCCTAGCGGGAGGGCTAAAAAACATTCAGTACTTC	CASSPLAGGLKNIQYF
TRBV29-1	15	-	TRBJ2-7	-	TGCAGCGTTGAAATCGGACAGCTGGGGCTATACGAGCAGTACTTC	CSVEIGQLGLYEQYF